The sequence of this T cell receptor (beta chain) was determined in a study of T-cell memory formation after mild COVID-19. Across the whole study: Most TCR clusters belonged to a single donor.

TCR alpha and TCR beta cDNA libraries carrying sample barcodes and UMIs came from 5'RACE with constant-segment primers. In TCRdb, the 5' RACE reads were re-called with MiXCR into one record per CDR3 protein. The sample comprises about 350,000 distinct CDR3 sequences, 20% to 25% of which are singletons, and roughly a fifth rests with the top ten. Looked up from germline, CDR1 is MGHRA and CDR2 is YSYEKL. Losses at the gene ends were 4 bases for V and 7 bases for J; bases not matched to a gene: 3. The CDR3 extends over 13 amino acids. This clonotype has just a few counts. The antigen remains undetermined. Whole-study results and caveats: The pre-infection memory compartment contained some responding clones, suggesting cross-reactive memory joined. The main location of contracting CD4+ clones was CM and EM, and that of contracting CD8+ clones was EMRA.

The V and J genes are TRBV4-1 and TRBJ2-1; 8 bases match TRBD2. This clonotype was obtained from a man in his late teens or twenties who had mild COVID-19 (a few samples of this study predate the infection). Cell type and time point are not known. The sequenced material came from PBMCs or a T cell subset sorted from them (not recorded which). Here the CDR3 DNA reads TGCGCCAGCAGCCTTTCTAGCGGGAATGAGCAGTTCTTC. Protein: CASSLSSGNEQFF.